These 8 T cell receptor beta chains were all obtained from the same sample, sequenced in a study of breast tumors, draining lymph nodes, adjacent tissues (dated by TCRdb to about 2016). The lymph node samples were taken from the axillary draining lymph nodes of breast cancer patients. Library method: multiplex PCR. Sequencing took place on an Illumina HiSeq 2000. TCRdb reran the public reads through fastp at Q25 and MiXCR, keeping productive beta chains. When rows share a CDR3 protein, they turn into one entry using the most common DNA and genes. Present in this sample are approximately 190,000 distinct CDR3 sequences, roughly 31% of which were seen just once. Around 4.4% of the sample lies in the top ten. The sample taken for sequencing was axillary lymph node tissue. These receptor sequences come from a female donor with breast cancer. Some clones in this sample may be carry-over from other donors' samples.

This clonotype occurred many times. This chain connects TRBV7-2 to TRBJ1-5, with D perhaps matching TRBD1 (6 bases). This CDR3 spans 13 amino acids. CDR1 is SGHTA, CDR2 FQGNSA, per germline. V dropped 10 bases and J dropped 5 bases, with 15 bases sitting between them. The CDR3 region has the DNA TGTGCCACAGGGGCCCAGGCCCATCAGCCCCAGCATTTT. Translation: CATGAQAHQPQHF. The complete variable domain, with remaining parts taken from reference TRBV7-2 and TRBJ1-5, reads GAGVSQSPSNKVTEKGKDVELRCDPISGHTALYWYRQSLGQGLEFLIYFQGNSAPDKSGLPSDRFSAERTGGSVSTLTIQRTQQEDSAVYLCATGAQAHQPQHFGDGTRLSIL.

This clonotype was recorded at least ten times. The chain combines TRBV19 with TRBJ2-7; TRBD1 matches at 9 bases. This CDR3 spans 14 amino acids. Germline CDR1 is LNHDA and CDR2 is SQIVND (reference sequence). The trim removed 6 bases at V and 3 bases at J, leaving 6 bases unmatched. CDR3 amino acids: CASRITGGDYEQYF. The CDR3 DNA reads TGTGCCAGTAGGATTACAGGGGGCGACTACGAGCAGTACTTC. The variable domain in full, completed from reference TRBV19 and TRBJ2-7, reads DGGITQSPKYLFRKEGQNVTLSCEQNLNHDAMYWYRQDPGQGLRLIYYSQIVNDFQKGDIAEGYSVSREKKESFPLTVTSAQKNPTAFYLCASRITGGDYEQYFGPGTRLTVT.

At least ten counts were recorded for this clonotype. The chain combines TRBV5-1 with TRBJ2-7; the match to TRBD1 covers 10 bases. V gave up 4 bases and J gave up 3 bases; unmatched junction bases: 7. The germline CDR1 and CDR2 sequences are SGHRS and YFSETQ. The CDR3 length is 15 residues. The chain's CDR3 is CASSRRDRGSYEQYF. In DNA, the CDR3 is TGCGCCAGCAGCCGCCGGGACAGGGGAAGCTACGAGCAGTACTTC.

This clonotype was detected many times. The J gene is TRBJ2-7, the V gene TRBV7-8, with a possible D match to TRBD2 (7 bases). This CDR3 has 15 amino acids. Germline V gene data show CDR1 as SGHVS and CDR2 as FQNEAQ. Trimming pared 7 bases from V and 3 bases from J, leaving 19 bases between. The CDR3 region has the DNA TGTGCCAGCACACTCGGCGTGGGGGGGCACTACGAGCAGTACTTC. This codes for CASTLGVGGHYEQYF.

This clonotype appeared many times. V and J are TRBV7-3 and TRBJ2-3; 8 nucleotides line up with TRBD2. There are 15 residues in the CDR3. Germline loops: CDR1 SGHTA, CDR2 FQGTGA. J gave up 4 bases and V 0 bases, and 3 bases lay outside the gene matches. The CDR3 DNA reads as TGTGCCAGCAGCTTAACTAGCGGGGCATCAGATACGCAGTATTTT. This gives the protein CASSLTSGASDTQYF.

This clonotype was counted many times. The chain links TRBV4-3 to TRBJ2-1; 11 bases line up with TRBD1. After removal of 4 bases from V and 0 bases from J, the junction contained 2 bases not matched to a gene. The CDR3 spans 16 residues. CDR1 and CDR2 (germline): LGHNA, YSLEER. CDR3 sequence: CASSRGTGGSYNEQFF. CDR3 nucleotides: TGCGCCAGCAGCCGAGGGACAGGGGGCTCCTACAATGAGCAGTTCTTC.

This clonotype has ten or more counts. The chain has TRBV7-2 and TRBJ1-3; D not certain. Germline V gene data show CDR1 as SGHTA and CDR2 as FQGNSA. V lost 4 bases and J 0 bases, leaving 7 bases between the germline ends. This CDR3 is 14 amino acids long. The CDR3, as DNA: TGTGCCAGCAGCTCCCCGGCCTCTGGAAACACCATATATTTT. Amino acids: CASSSPASGNTIYF.

V gene TRBV20-1 combines with J gene TRBJ2-5; no reliable D call. V was cut by 1 base and J by 3 bases, with 12 bases left in between. From germline, CDR1 is DFQATT and CDR2 SNEGSKA (reference sequence). The CDR3 length is 14 residues. This CDR3 reads CSARGAEGKETQYF. The CDR3 region has the DNA TGCAGTGCTAGAGGGGCCGAAGGAAAAGAGACCCAGTACTTC.